The 17 T cell receptor beta chains in this list originate from one sample, sequenced in a study of blood T cell repertoires in COVID-19. Here immunoSEQ multiplex PCR was the method, and the copy in TCRdb shows in-frame clones only, minus some. Of about 190,000 clones in the sample, 70% to 90% were seen once. Input material: peripheral blood. These receptors came from an older woman with active or convalescent COVID-19.

The chain couples TRBV7-9 to TRBJ1-1; the D is unclear. V lost 5 bases, J lost 2 bases, and 9 bases lay in between. The germline gives CDR1 SEHNR, CDR2 FQNEAQ (reference sequence). The CDR3 extends over 13 amino acids. The chain's CDR3 is CASSLRRNTEAFF. The CDR3 DNA follows: TGTGCCAGCAGCCTGAGGAGAAACACTGAAGCTTTCTTT.

The chain is built from TRBV7-6 and TRBJ1-6; D unresolved. V gave up 5 bases and J gave up 3 bases, with 8 bases separating them. The CDR3 loop spans 14 amino acids. Germline CDR1 reads SGHVS; CDR2 reads FNYEAQ. The CDR3 loop reads CASSADFYNSPLHF. CDR3 coding DNA: TGTGCCAGCAGCGCTGACTTCTATAATTCACCCCTCCACTTT.

CDR3 protein: CASSSLLAGSRGEQYF. CDR3 nucleotides: TGTGCCAGCAGCTCCCTCCTAGCGGGATCCCGTGGAGAGCAGTACTTC. The chain carries TRBV7-9 and TRBJ2-7; TRBD2 matches 9 bases. With 4 bases clipped from V and 7 bases from J, the junction kept 14 bases outside the gene matches. The CDR3 loop spans 16 amino acids. The germline gives CDR1 SEHNR, CDR2 FQNEAQ (reference sequence).

The chain carries TRBV18 and TRBJ1-1, with D unclear. CDR3 length: 15 residues. From germline, CDR1 is KGHSH and CDR2 LQKENI. Trimming stripped 2 bases from V and 1 base from J, with 11 bases between. CDR3 amino acids: CASSPIRHPNTEAFF. CDR3 DNA sequence: TGTGCCAGCTCACCAATAAGACATCCGAACACTGAAGCTTTCTTT.

This clone has more than one count but fewer than ten. The chain couples TRBV18 to TRBJ1-5; tentatively, D is TRBD1 (6 bases). The CDR3 length is 15 residues. Germline V lookup: CDR1 KGHSH, CDR2 LQKENI. Trimming cost V 3 bases and J 3 bases, with 12 bases left between them. The DNA of the CDR3 is TGTGCCAGCTCACCTTGGGGGGGCCCCAATCAGCCCCAGCATTTT. Its translation: CASSPWGGPNQPQHF. The variable domain in full, completed from reference TRBV18 and TRBJ1-5, reads NAGVMQNPRHLVRRRGQEARLRCSPMKGHSHVYWYRQLPEEGLKFMVYLQKENIIDESGMPKERFSAEFPKEGPSILRIQQVVRGDSAAYFCASSPWGGPNQPQHFGDGTRLSIL.

CDR3 region: CAISLAGAGEQFF. DNA of the CDR3: TGTGCCATCAGCCTAGCGGGAGCGGGTGAGCAGTTCTTC. This chain joins TRBV10-3 and TRBJ2-1; 10 bases agree with TRBD2. The CDR3 length is 13 residues. V was clipped by 6 bases and J by 9 bases; unmatched bases: 5. From germline, CDR1 is ENHRY and CDR2 SYGVKD.

This clone was seen more than once but under ten times. The chain joins TRBV7-9 to TRBJ2-7; 10 positions match TRBD2. V lost 0 bases and J lost 6; bases outside the gene matches: 5. The CDR3 contains 15 residues. Germline V lookup: CDR1 SEHNR, CDR2 FQNEAQ (reference sequence). CDR3 sequence: CASSLALAGVGEQYF. CDR3 sequence (DNA): TGTGCCAGCAGCTTAGCGCTAGCGGGAGTGGGCGAGCAGTACTTC.

This chain links TRBV5-1 with TRBJ2-1, with 9 bases aligning to TRBD1. This CDR3 spans 15 amino acids. After removal of 2 bases from V and 9 bases from J, the junction contained 9 bases not matched to a gene. The germline V gene has CDR1 SGHRS and CDR2 YFSETQ. The CDR3 spells CASSLSQGARGEQFF. CDR3 bases: TGCGCCAGCAGCTTATCACAGGGGGCGCGTGGTGAGCAGTTCTTC.

The genes are TRBV18 and TRBJ1-1; 10 positions agree with TRBD1. Looked up from germline, CDR1 is KGHSH and CDR2 is LQKENI. This CDR3 is built from 18 residues. The ends lost 3 bases at V and 0 bases at J; junction bases unmatched: 10. The CDR3 loop is CASSPLRQGAWMNTEAFF. CDR3 in DNA: TGTGCCAGCTCACCGCTTCGACAGGGGGCCTGGATGAACACTGAAGCTTTCTTT.

The DNA for the CDR3 is TGTGCCAGCAGCCGACTAGCGGGAGGTACCGAGCAGTTCTTC. Its protein product is CASSRLAGGTEQFF. The chain joins TRBV7-3 to TRBJ2-1, with 13 bases that match TRBD2. The CDR3 covers 14 residues. Looked up from germline, CDR1 is SGHTA and CDR2 is FQGTGA. The trim removed 5 bases at V and 10 bases at J, leaving 5 bases unmatched.

The rearrangement joins TRBV5-1 to TRBJ1-1; a possible D gene is TRBD1 (6 bases). The CDR3 loop spans 13 amino acids. Germline lookup yields CDR1 SGHRS and CDR2 YFSETQ. V gave up 4 bases and J gave up 1 base, with 8 bases separating them. CDR3 in DNA: TGCGCCAGCAGCCAGGGGCCGAACACTGAAGCTTTCTTT. Protein: CASSQGPNTEAFF.

V gene TRBV5-1 combines with J gene TRBJ2-3; 8 nucleotides align to TRBD1. The CDR3 contains 14 residues. The V segment lost 4 bases and the J segment 5 bases; nucleotides outside the gene matches: 6. CDR1 is SGHRS, CDR2 YFSETQ, per germline. The CDR3 DNA is TGCGCCAGCAGCCTCGGACAGGGTAGAGATACGCAGTATTTT. It is translated as CASSLGQGRDTQYF.

This chain joins TRBV30 and TRBJ2-6; D is ambiguous. Trimming left V 4 bases short and J 3 bases short, with 7 bases between. The CDR3 covers 13 residues. Germline V gene data show CDR1 as GTSNPN and CDR2 as SVGIG (reference sequence). The CDR3 DNA is TGTGCCTGGAAAGCAAGTGGGGCCAACGTCCTGACTTTC. Translating gives CAWKASGANVLTF.

The J gene is TRBJ2-1, the V gene TRBV23-1; D may be TRBD1 or TRBD2 (9 bases each). TRBV23-1 counts as an open reading frame of uncertain function. V shed 0 bases and J shed 0 bases, with 27 bases lying between them. This CDR3 region has 22 residues. CDR3 sequence (DNA): TGCGCCAGCAGTCAATCGCATCGGGACAGGGCTAGCGGGATCAGCTCCTACAATGAGCAGTTCTTC. It translates to CASSQSHRDRASGISSYNEQFF.

This sequence joins TRBV28 and TRBJ2-7; 8 nucleotides match TRBD1. The CDR3 covers 13 residues. Trimming took 10 bases from V and 2 from J; bases not matched to a gene: 7. Looked up from germline, CDR1 is MDHEN and CDR2 is SYDVKM. This CDR3 reads CATVQGAPYEQYF. The CDR3 nucleotides read TGTGCCACCGTGCAGGGGGCCCCCTACGAGCAGTACTTC.

With regard to this clone: One base away lies a much larger clone, so this may be a sequencing read error. At the DNA level, this CDR3 is encoded by other sequences in the same sample as well. V gene TRBV5-6 combines with J gene TRBJ2-7; 7 bases fit TRBD1. Germline V gene lookup returns CDR1 SGHDT and CDR2 YYEEEE. This CDR3 contains 15 residues. The CDR3 coding sequence is TGTGCCAGCAGACCAACAGGGGTCGAATCCTACGAGCAGTACTTT. Its translation: CASRPTGVESYEQYF. The full variable domain, its missing parts supplied by reference TRBV5-6 and TRBJ2-7, is DAGVTQSPTHLIKTRGQQVTLRCSPKSGHDTVSWYQQALGQGPQFIFQYYEEEERQRGNFPDRFSGHQFPNYSSELNVNALLLGDSALYLCASRPTGVESYEQYFGPGTRLTVT.

The chain couples TRBV24-1 to TRBJ2-7; TRBD2 matches at 10 bases. Germline trimming cut 5 bases from V and 5 bases from J; bases unmatched to any gene: 8. Germline-derived CDR1 and CDR2 are KGHDR and SFDVKD. This CDR3 has 15 amino acids. CDR3 protein: CATSAAGGPLHEQYF. CDR3 DNA sequence: TGTGCCACCAGTGCAGCGGGAGGGCCTCTCCACGAGCAGTACTTC.